This entry lists 25 T cell receptor beta chains sequenced from one sample in a study of CD8 T cells in Susac syndrome. Random hexamers were used to reverse transcribe an amount of about 0.5 to 1 ug RNA. TCRdb recomputed calls from the immunoSEQ multiplex PCR reads with MiXCR, one row per CDR3 protein. This table holds hundreds of thousands of distinct CDR3 sequences, 85% to 90% found once. The sequenced material came from CD8+ T cells from PBMCs. These receptors were collected from a human donor with multiple sclerosis.

The V and J genes are TRBV2 and TRBJ2-2; D is undetermined. CDR3 length: 13 amino acids. Germline V CDR1 and CDR2: SNHLY, FYNNEI. Trimming shortened V by 5 bases and J by 7 bases, and 11 bases separated the two germline ends. DNA for the CDR3: TGTGCCAGCAGTTTGGCGTCGGGCGGGGAGCTGTTTTTT. Amino acid sequence: CASSLASGGELFF.

This rearrangement joins TRBV29-1 to TRBJ1-2; D ambiguous. Trimming pared 4 bases from V and 4 bases from J, leaving 7 bases between. CDR1 and CDR2 from the germline V gene are SQVTM and ANQGSEA. The CDR3 spans 11 residues. The CDR3 DNA reads TGCAGCGTTGCAGGAGGCTATGGCTACACCTTC. It codes for CSVAGGYGYTF.

In this sample, this clonotype turned up a few times. The chain combines TRBV19 with TRBJ1-1, with unresolved D. Trimming stripped 6 bases from V and 1 base from J, with 12 bases between. Germline-derived CDR1 and CDR2 are LNHDA and SQIVND (reference sequence). The CDR3 loop spans 14 amino acids. CDR3 nucleotides: TGTGCCAGTAGCCAACCACCCGCGAACACTGAAGCTTTCTTT. Its translation: CASSQPPANTEAFF.

This chain uses TRBV7-9 with TRBJ2-7; the D gene could be TRBD1 or TRBD2 (5 bases each). Trimming removed 5 bases at V and 0 bases at J, with 14 bases between. CDR1 is SEHNR and CDR2 is FQNEAQ in the germline V gene (reference sequence). The CDR3 loop spans 15 amino acids. CDR3 DNA sequence: TGTGCCAGCAGCGCCAAGGGACGAAGCTCCTACGAGCAGTACTTC. It yields the protein CASSAKGRSSYEQYF.

This sequence joins TRBV5-1 and TRBJ2-7; TRBD1 agrees at 11 bases. Germline V gene lookup returns CDR1 SGHRS and CDR2 YFSETQ. The CDR3 runs 15 residues. Trimming cost V 3 bases and J 4 bases; bases outside gene matches: 6. CDR3 region: CASSSGTGGGYEQYF. CDR3 in DNA: TGCGCCAGCAGCTCCGGGACAGGGGGTGGGTACGAGCAGTACTTC.

The gene calls are TRBV7-9 and TRBJ2-6; 8 positions agree with TRBD1. Trimming at V came to 8 bases and at J to 3 bases, leaving 3 bases not matched to a gene. This CDR3 region has 14 residues. Germline V gives CDR1 SEHNR, CDR2 FQNEAQ (reference sequence). The CDR3 here is CASADRVGANVLTF. CDR3 sequence (DNA): TGTGCCAGCGCGGACAGGGTTGGGGCCAACGTCCTGACTTTC.

The chain uses TRBV5-4 and TRBJ2-1, with 10 bases identical to TRBD2. The CDR3 is made up of 17 amino acids. The V gene end was trimmed by 4 bases and the J gene end by 5 bases; junction bases not matched to a gene: 12. Germline V CDR1 and CDR2: SGHNT, YYREEE (reference sequence). CDR3 in amino acids: CASSRYRLAGAHNEQFF. The CDR3 nucleotides read TGTGCCAGCAGCCGTTATCGTCTAGCGGGGGCTCACAATGAGCAGTTCTTC.

As for this clonotype: One end of the junction varies from germline; a read error may be responsible. The chain employs TRBV7-3 and TRBJ2-3; 12 nucleotides align to TRBD2. There are 16 residues in the CDR3. Germline lookup yields CDR1 SGHTA and CDR2 FQGTGA. The CDR3 protein is CASSPRLAGETGTQYF. As DNA, the CDR3 is TGTGCCAGCAGCCCCCGACTAGCGGGGGAAACAGGTACGCAGTATTTT.

V and J are TRBV5-1 and TRBJ2-1, with TRBD1 matching over 7 bases. The CDR3 has 14 amino acids. V dropped 0 bases and J dropped 13; count of bases not matched to a gene: 10. Germline CDR1 and CDR2: SGHRS and YFSETQ. This CDR3 reads CASSLVEGTADQFF. CDR3 coding DNA: TGCGCCAGCAGCTTGGTTGAGGGGACAGCTGATCAGTTCTTC.

This clonotype occurred a few times. The chain has TRBV28 and TRBJ2-7; 12 bases are a match to TRBD2. Germline loops: CDR1 MDHEN, CDR2 SYDVKM. V lost 5 bases, J lost 7 bases, and 9 bases stayed unmatched. This CDR3 contains 15 residues. CDR3 loop: CASSDWTSGTGEQYF. CDR3 DNA: TGTGCCAGCAGTGATTGGACTAGCGGGACGGGGGAGCAGTACTTC. The complete variable domain, with remaining parts taken from reference TRBV28 and TRBJ2-7, reads DVKVTQSSRYLVKRTGEKVFLECVQDMDHENMFWYRQDPGLGLRLIYFSYDVKMKEKGDIPEGYSVSREKKERFSLILESASTNQTSMYLCASSDWTSGTGEQYFGPGTRLTVT.

This chain links TRBV18 with TRBJ2-7; TRBD1 matches at 10 bases. V gave up 7 bases and J gave up 7 bases; unmatched junction bases: 7. The germline V gene has CDR1 KGHSH and CDR2 LQKENI. The CDR3 has 13 amino acids. The CDR3 here is CASLVRTGGEQYF. DNA of the CDR3: TGTGCCAGCTTGGTCAGGACAGGGGGTGAGCAGTACTTC.

V and J are TRBV12-3 or TRBV12-4 and TRBJ1-3; D gene unclear. This CDR3 contains 14 residues. Trimming pared 3 bases from V and 4 bases from J, leaving 10 bases between. The CDR3 nucleotides read TGTGCCAGCAGTTTTTTGTTGGGGGGAAACACCATATATTTT. This codes for CASSFLLGGNTIYF.

The gene calls are TRBV4-1 and TRBJ2-2; TRBD2 matches at 10 bases. The J segment lost 7 bases and the V segment lost 1 base, leaving 6 bases of the junction unmatched. Germline CDR1 reads MGHRA; CDR2 reads YSYEKL. This CDR3 is built from 16 residues. CDR3 coding DNA: TGCGCCAGCAGCCAAGTCAGCGGGGGGGTTGGCGGGGAGCTGTTTTTT. Its translation is CASSQVSGGVGGELFF.

CDR3 protein: CASSQVTGEKLFF. For the CDR3, the DNA is TGCGCCAGCAGCCAAGTAACAGGGGAAAAACTGTTTTTT. This chain uses TRBV4-1 with TRBJ1-4; D might be TRBD1 (6 bases). Trimming removed 1 base from V and 8 bases from J, with 8 bases in between. The CDR3 runs to 13 residues. Per germline, CDR1 MGHRA and CDR2 YSYEKL.

This clonotype has at least ten counts. The V call is TRBV27, the J call TRBJ2-1; D remains unclear. This CDR3 is 13 amino acids long. Germline assignment: CDR1 MNHEY and CDR2 SMNVEV (reference sequence). Trimming took 2 bases from V and 1 from J, leaving 3 bases between them. The CDR3 nucleotides read TGTGCCAGCAGTTTAGGGTCCTACAATGAGCAGTTCTTC. Protein: CASSLGSYNEQFF.

The rearrangement links TRBV30 to TRBJ1-4, with D unresolved. V lost 5 bases and J 0 bases, leaving 13 bases between the germline ends. Germline CDR1 reads GTSNPN; CDR2 reads SVGIG (reference sequence). This CDR3 is 15 amino acids long. The CDR3 DNA follows: TGTGCCTGGGGCGGGGTTCCCCCAACTAATGAAAAACTGTTTTTT. Amino acid sequence: CAWGGVPPTNEKLFF.

This chain links TRBV11-2 with TRBJ2-7; the D gene is possibly TRBD1 (5 bases). The CDR3 sequence is 16 residues long. Trimming shortened V by 1 base and J by 0 bases, and 13 bases separated the two germline ends. Germline values: CDR1 SGHAT, CDR2 FQNNGV. The chain's CDR3 is CASSLVQGSVSYEQYF. The DNA of the CDR3 is TGTGCCAGCAGCTTAGTCCAGGGAAGTGTCTCCTACGAGCAGTACTTC. Together with reference TRBV11-2 and TRBJ2-7, the CDR3 gives the full variable domain: EAGVAQSPRYKIIEKRQSVAFWCNPISGHATLYWYQQILGQGPKLLIQFQNNGVVDDSQLPKDRFSAERLKGVDSTLKIQPAKLEDSAVYLCASSLVQGSVSYEQYFGPGTRLTVT.

The genes are TRBV12-3 or TRBV12-4 and TRBJ2-1, with D possibly being TRBD2 (7 bases). The CDR3 consists of 18 residues. Trimming stripped 6 bases from V and 0 bases from J, with 21 bases between. CDR3 in DNA: TGTGCCAGCAGGCTCGGGACACCGACTAGCTACTCCTACAATGAGCAGTTCTTC. It specifies CASRLGTPTSYSYNEQFF.

The rearrangement uses TRBV20-1 and TRBJ2-2; 10 bases fit TRBD2. CDR3 size: 20 residues. Per the germline V gene, CDR1 is DFQATT and CDR2 is SNEGSKA (reference sequence). V shed 0 bases and J 1 base; nucleotides not matched to a gene: 14. Here the CDR3 reads CSARDTNPRLAGQNTGELFF. CDR3 bases: TGCAGTGCTAGAGACACCAACCCGCGACTAGCGGGTCAGAACACCGGGGAGCTGTTTTTT.

About this clonotype itself: A read error may explain this, as a much larger clone is one base away. The chain joins TRBV13 to TRBJ2-2; no clear D gene. From germline, CDR1 is PRHDT and CDR2 FYEKMQ (reference sequence). CDR3 length equals 11 residues. The CDR3 protein is CAGSLAGELFF. The CDR3 nucleotides are TGTGCCGGCAGCTTAGCCGGGGAGCTGTTTTTT.

This clonotype showed up just once. The chain is built from TRBV25-1 and TRBJ2-5; 13 bases map to TRBD2. Germline CDR1 MGHDK, CDR2 SYGVNS. Trimming cost V 6 bases and J 0 bases; bases outside gene matches: 10. This CDR3 is built from 18 residues. The CDR3 is CASSDRTSGGGYQETQYF. CDR3 in DNA: TGTGCCAGCAGCGATAGGACTAGCGGGGGAGGGTACCAAGAGACCCAGTACTTC.

The genes are TRBV7-6 and TRBJ2-2; D may match TRBD1 or TRBD2 (6 bases each). The germline gives CDR1 SGHVS, CDR2 FNYEAQ. Trimming removed 5 bases at V and 5 bases at J, with 9 bases between. The CDR3 totals 13 residues. The CDR3, as DNA: TGTGCCAGCAGCATAGGGGGGACCGGGGAGCTGTTTTTT. Encoded protein: CASSIGGTGELFF. The variable domain in full, with the rest retrieved from reference TRBV7-6 and TRBJ2-2, is GAGVSQSPRYKVTKRGQDVALRCDPISGHVSLYWYRQALGQGPEFLTYFNYEAQQDKSGLPNDRFSAERPEGSISTLTIQRTEQRDSAMYRCASSIGGTGELFFGEGSRLTVL.

The V call is TRBV28, the J call TRBJ2-7; D gene uncertain. Per germline, CDR1 MDHEN and CDR2 SYDVKM. V lost 3 bases to trimming and J lost 2 bases, with 14 bases between them. The CDR3 has 15 residues. CDR3 coding DNA: TGTGCCAGCAGTTTTTTAAGAATGACAACCTACGAGCAGTACTTC. As protein: CASSFLRMTTYEQYF.

V and J are TRBV18 and TRBJ2-7; D is unresolved. CDR1 KGHSH and CDR2 LQKENI come from the germline V gene. Trimming took 3 bases from V and 6 from J, leaving 15 bases between them. The CDR3 is made up of 14 amino acids. The CDR3 loop reads CASSPPGPSIEQYF. DNA for the CDR3: TGTGCCAGCTCACCGCCCGGACCGTCGATCGAGCAGTACTTC.

CDR3 sequence (DNA): TGTGCCAGCAGTCCCACCACCTGGGACCCTTACAATGAGCAGTTCTTC. It is translated as CASSPTTWDPYNEQFF. The rearrangement joins TRBV6-1 to TRBJ2-1; D may be TRBD1 or TRBD2 (5 bases each). Germline lookup yields CDR1 MNHNS and CDR2 SASEGT. Trimming took 5 bases from V and 4 from J, leaving 18 bases between them. The CDR3 is 16 amino acids.